This T cell receptor beta chain was sequenced for a study of blood T cells in healthy people across ages. Primed by a sample-barcoded 5' primer and a J-beta primer mix, a second PCR proceeded for about 7 to 12 cycles. MiXCR, run by TCRdb on the 5' RACE reads, gives a single entry per CDR3 protein. This table has hundreds of thousands of distinct CDR3 sequences, around a quarter appearing once. CDR3 size: 14 residues. Germline assignment: CDR1 SGDLS and CDR2 YYNGEE. Between the trimmed V and J ends, which lost 3 bases and 7 bases, there was a span of 13 bases. Staff drew around 10 milliliters of peripheral blood from each donor. Study findings and constraints: Versus aged donors, long-lived donors had higher diversity and more naive CD4+ cells.

In regard to this clonotype: What it recognizes is unknown.

The same sample was also used in a study of T cells of mothers and their children. That study reports: Each mother gave over 8 million TCR beta CDR3 reads; each child, about 2.9 million. Thymic selection shapes TCR recombination output in related pairs, and it does so similarly in unrelated pairs.

This chain joins TRBV9 and TRBJ1-4; D unclear. The TCR was taken from a boy between 10 and 17 years old in good health. Sequences were obtained from blood. CDR3 DNA sequence: TGTGCCAGCAGCGCGGGCTTGGCGAGTGAAAAACTGTTTTTT. Its translation is CASSAGLASEKLFF.